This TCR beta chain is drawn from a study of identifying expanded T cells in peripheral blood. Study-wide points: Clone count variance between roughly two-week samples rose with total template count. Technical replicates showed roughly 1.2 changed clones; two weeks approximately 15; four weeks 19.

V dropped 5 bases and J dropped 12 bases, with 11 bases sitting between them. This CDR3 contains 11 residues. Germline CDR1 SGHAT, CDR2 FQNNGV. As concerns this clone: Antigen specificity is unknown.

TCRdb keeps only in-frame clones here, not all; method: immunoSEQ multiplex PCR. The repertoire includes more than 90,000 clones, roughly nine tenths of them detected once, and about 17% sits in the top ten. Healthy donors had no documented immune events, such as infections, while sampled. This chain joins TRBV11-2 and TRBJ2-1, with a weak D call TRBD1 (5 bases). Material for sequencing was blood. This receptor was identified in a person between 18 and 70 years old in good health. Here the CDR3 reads CASSAQGVQFF. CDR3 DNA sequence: TGTGCCAGCAGCGCCCAAGGGGTGCAGTTCTTC.